This T cell receptor beta chain was obtained from a study of shared clonotypes between healthy human individuals. General observations from the study: Blood was the sole source, and tissue repertoires probably differ.

Adult Caucasians living in Nashville, Tennessee made up all of the donors. Into CD45RA+ naive and CD45RA-negative memory subsets, the CD4+ cells were split. A word on this clone: Its antigen remains unidentified.

This CDR3 is built from 14 residues. Trimming pared 1 base from V and 0 bases from J, leaving 4 bases between. Looked up from germline, CDR1 is SGHAT and CDR2 is FQNNGV. The table came from immunoSEQ multiplex PCR; TCRdb's copy has only in-frame clones and leaves some out. Among some 2,000,000 clones listed, around 95% were seen once. V usage is TRBV11-2 and J usage is TRBJ1-3, with D hard to call. The receptor was derived from a man in his late teens or twenties in good health. The sequencing input was naive CD4+ T cells sorted from blood. As to subset: CD45RA+ positively selected. This CDR3 is CASSLGNSGNTIYF. CDR3 DNA: TGTGCCAGCAGCTTAGGTAACTCTGGAAACACCATATATTTT.